This T cell receptor beta chain comes out of a study of blood T cell repertoires in COVID-19. Whole-study context: The analysed material was cDNA or gDNA that came from T cells, B-cell-depleted T cells, or PBMCs.

Original processing notes: Estimates of nucleated cell counts were drawn from the amplification of reference gene primers. TCRdb's table, derived via immunoSEQ multiplex PCR, lists solely in-frame clones and lacks some. V and J calls plus clone size are reproduced from that table; the DNA served to infer D and trimming. The data contain more than 140,000 clones, around nine tenths of them singletons. The CDR3 runs 16 residues. CDR1 is LNHDA and CDR2 is SQIVND in the germline V gene (reference sequence). The V and J ends lost 1 base and 0 bases respectively, with 9 bases between them. The receptor's source is a woman aged 55-70 years with acute or convalescent COVID-19. The sequencing sample was made of peripheral blood. The chain recombines TRBV19 with TRBJ2-2, with D perhaps TRBD2 (6 bases). The CDR3 is CASSIVTSPNTGELFF. As DNA, the CDR3 is TGTGCCAGTAGTATAGTAACTAGCCCGAACACCGGGGAGCTGTTTTTT. The variable domain in full, completed from reference TRBV19 and TRBJ2-2, reads DGGITQSPKYLFRKEGQNVTLSCEQNLNHDAMYWYRQDPGQGLRLIYYSQIVNDFQKGDIAEGYSVSREKKESFPLTVTSAQKNPTAFYLCASSIVTSPNTGELFFGEGSRLTVL.